This T cell receptor beta chain was sequenced for a study of PD-1 blockade in classical Hodgkin lymphoma. Using immunoSEQ multiplex PCR, the repertoire was profiled, and TCRdb retains in-frame clones only, with some absent. The profile shows some 84,000 clones, around 90% of them singletons. All the patients suffered relapse after autologous stem cell transplantation, and brentuximab vedotin exposure differed. When best responses were assessed, they were complete response, partial response or progressive disease. CDR1 is MNHNS, CDR2 SASEGT, per germline. V was trimmed by 4 bases and J by 0 bases, leaving 9 bases between them. This CDR3 is 14 amino acids long. Study outcomes and limitations: TCR diversity rose significantly by C4D1 in CD4+ but not CD8+ cells. Complete responders possessed baseline diversity comparable to newly diagnosed patients. Repertoires differed for reasons still undefined, possibly disease activity or prior therapy.

With respect to this clone: Its antigen is unknown.

The input for sequencing was peripheral blood mononuclear cells (PBMCs), taken at baseline. This chain joins TRBV6-1 and TRBJ1-1, with D maybe TRBD1 (6 bases). This receptor was taken from a human donor with classical Hodgkin lymphoma. CDR3 loop: CASSGTGLNTEAFF. The CDR3 DNA sequence: TGTGCCAGCAGTGGCACAGGGTTGAACACTGAAGCTTTCTTT.